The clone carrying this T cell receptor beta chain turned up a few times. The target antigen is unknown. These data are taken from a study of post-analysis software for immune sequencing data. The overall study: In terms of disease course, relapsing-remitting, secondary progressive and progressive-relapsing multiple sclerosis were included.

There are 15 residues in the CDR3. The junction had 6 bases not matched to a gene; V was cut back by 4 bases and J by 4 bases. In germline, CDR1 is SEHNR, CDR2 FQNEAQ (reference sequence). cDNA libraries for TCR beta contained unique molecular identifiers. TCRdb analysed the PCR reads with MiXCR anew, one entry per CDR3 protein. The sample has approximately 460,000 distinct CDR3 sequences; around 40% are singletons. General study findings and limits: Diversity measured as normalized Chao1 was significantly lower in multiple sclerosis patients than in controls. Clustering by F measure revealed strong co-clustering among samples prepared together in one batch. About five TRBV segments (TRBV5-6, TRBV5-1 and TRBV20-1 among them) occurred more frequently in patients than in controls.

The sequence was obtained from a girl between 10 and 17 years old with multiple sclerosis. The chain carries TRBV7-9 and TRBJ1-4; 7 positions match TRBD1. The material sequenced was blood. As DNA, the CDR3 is TGTGCCAGCAGCTACGGACAGGCCGATAATGAAAAACTGTTTTTT. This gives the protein CASSYGQADNEKLFF.